The rows below give T cell receptor beta chains drawn from one sample of a study of cytomegalovirus exposure and HLA in healthy donors. TCRdb keeps only in-frame clones here, not all; method: immunoSEQ multiplex PCR. This sample has over 70,000 clones, with 70% to 90% found just once. The sample consisted of PBMCs. Receptor source: a man aged 18 to 30 in good health and CMV-seronegative. Each CDR3 is given with its conserved first and last residue. A D gene is named only where the DNA matches it firmly.

d_call: .
v_call: TRBV6-5
j_call: TRBJ2-2
cdr3_aa: CASSYFQGGELFF

d_call: .
v_call: TRBV5-5
j_call: TRBJ1-1
cdr3_aa: CASSLGTRDRTEAFF

d_call: .
v_call: TRBV7-8
j_call: TRBJ1-1
cdr3_aa: CASSKSRNTEAFF

d_call: .
v_call: TRBV5-1
j_call: TRBJ2-2
cdr3_aa: CASSRHTPTRTNTGELFF

d_call: .
v_call: TRBV27
j_call: TRBJ2-4
cdr3_aa: CASSPRRVAKNIQYF

d_call: TRBD1
v_call: TRBV2
j_call: TRBJ2-2
cdr3_aa: CASSGPFGRQGRRTGELFF

d_call: TRBD1
v_call: TRBV19
j_call: TRBJ2-1
cdr3_aa: CASQTGGYNEQFF

d_call: .
v_call: TRBV7-9
j_call: TRBJ1-1
cdr3_aa: CASSFREAFF

d_call: TRBD2
v_call: TRBV23-1
j_call: TRBJ2-1
cdr3_aa: CASTQTSGEPSYNEQFF

d_call: .
v_call: TRBV4-1
j_call: TRBJ2-7
cdr3_aa: CASSQVAGSGGYEQYF

d_call: .
v_call: TRBV18
j_call: TRBJ1-6
cdr3_aa: CASSPSLTTNSPLHF

d_call: TRBD1
v_call: TRBV5-1
j_call: TRBJ1-1
cdr3_aa: CASSEDRVGEAFF

d_call: .
v_call: TRBV11-2
j_call: TRBJ2-7
cdr3_aa: CASSLFTQNNYEQYF

d_call: .
v_call: TRBV25-1
j_call: TRBJ2-5
cdr3_aa: CASSELSLLSETQYF

d_call: .
v_call: TRBV14
j_call: TRBJ2-5
cdr3_aa: CASSQAGSETQYF

d_call: .
v_call: TRBV7-9
j_call: TRBJ2-7
cdr3_aa: CASSSMEGSLIYEQCF

d_call: .
v_call: TRBV7-9
j_call: TRBJ2-7
cdr3_aa: CASSFGQSAYEQYF

d_call: TRBD1
v_call: TRBV19
j_call: TRBJ1-6
cdr3_aa: CASSIGQGAGSPLHF

d_call: TRBD1
v_call: TRBV4-2
j_call: TRBJ1-2
cdr3_aa: CASSSDRRGGYTF

d_call: TRBD1
v_call: TRBV7-2
j_call: TRBJ1-6
cdr3_aa: CASSSVGQGGSPLHF

d_call: TRBD1
v_call: TRBV11-3
j_call: TRBJ1-1
cdr3_aa: CASSSQGASTEAFF

d_call: TRBD1
v_call: TRBV6-1
j_call: TRBJ1-5
cdr3_aa: CASQGAYQPQHF

d_call: .
v_call: TRBV6-5
j_call: TRBJ2-7
cdr3_aa: CASSYRASDEQYF

d_call: .
v_call: TRBV11-2
j_call: TRBJ1-1
cdr3_aa: CASSFFKGVTNTEAFF

d_call: .
v_call: TRBV6-1
j_call: TRBJ1-3
cdr3_aa: CASRETGSPGNTIYF

d_call: .
v_call: TRBV11-2
j_call: TRBJ2-5
cdr3_aa: CASSPGHLQETQYF

d_call: .
v_call: TRBV5-1
j_call: TRBJ2-3
cdr3_aa: CASSLGPVGGHTQYF

d_call: TRBD1
v_call: TRBV7-2
j_call: TRBJ2-5
cdr3_aa: CASSLGNRGSETQYF

d_call: TRBD1
v_call: TRBV6-6
j_call: TRBJ1-1
cdr3_aa: CASSYAGQGAVEAFF

d_call: TRBD1
v_call: TRBV10-3
j_call: .
cdr3_aa: CAIRSPSRTGTSYEQYF

d_call: .
v_call: TRBV7-6
j_call: TRBJ2-2
cdr3_aa: CASTLSQGNTGELFF

d_call: TRBD2
v_call: TRBV11-2
j_call: TRBJ2-1
cdr3_aa: CASSLVRTSAYNEQFF

d_call: .
v_call: TRBV25-1
j_call: TRBJ1-1
cdr3_aa: CASSPTSGADTEAFF

d_call: TRBD2
v_call: TRBV5-1
j_call: TRBJ2-7
cdr3_aa: CASSPSGAYEQYF

d_call: .
v_call: TRBV29-1
j_call: TRBJ2-1
cdr3_aa: CSVPRTDYPDLEQFF

d_call: .
v_call: TRBV23-1
j_call: TRBJ1-3
cdr3_aa: CASSHPGGNTIYF

d_call: TRBD1
v_call: TRBV15
j_call: TRBJ1-3
cdr3_aa: CATSRDRALNTIYF

d_call: TRBD2
v_call: TRBV5-1
j_call: TRBJ2-3
cdr3_aa: CASSRSPGLDTYTQYF

d_call: TRBD1
v_call: TRBV5-6
j_call: TRBJ2-4
cdr3_aa: CASSLVTGLQEEQYF

d_call: TRBD1
v_call: TRBV13
j_call: TRBJ1-5
cdr3_aa: CASSRGDRSQPQHF

d_call: TRBD1
v_call: TRBV28
j_call: TRBJ1-3
cdr3_aa: CASGQGGRGNTIYF

d_call: TRBD1
v_call: TRBV5-1
j_call: TRBJ1-2
cdr3_aa: CASRSGTALGYTF

d_call: TRBD2
v_call: TRBV7-8
j_call: TRBJ2-2
cdr3_aa: CASSSWTSGGADGELFF

d_call: TRBD1
v_call: TRBV14
j_call: TRBJ2-1
cdr3_aa: CASSQRIGGTYNEQFF

d_call: TRBD1
v_call: TRBV14
j_call: TRBJ1-2
cdr3_aa: CASSPRQGLYGYTF

d_call: .
v_call: TRBV6-6
j_call: TRBJ1-1
cdr3_aa: CASSYWRTRNTEAFF

d_call: .
v_call: TRBV19
j_call: TRBJ2-3
cdr3_aa: CASSIGRDRFTDTQYF

d_call: TRBD1
v_call: TRBV27
j_call: TRBJ1-2
cdr3_aa: CASSPPTGLGGYTF

d_call: .
v_call: TRBV7-2
j_call: TRBJ1-2
cdr3_aa: CASSSRRENYGYTF

d_call: .
v_call: TRBV6-5
j_call: TRBJ2-7
cdr3_aa: CASSYTGTTYEQYF

d_call: TRBD2
v_call: TRBV6-6
j_call: TRBJ2-7
cdr3_aa: CASRSLAGQYEQYF

d_call: .
v_call: TRBV6-1
j_call: TRBJ1-1
cdr3_aa: CASGGLREGSTEAFF

d_call: .
v_call: TRBV19
j_call: TRBJ2-7
cdr3_aa: CASPSGGVLVEQYF